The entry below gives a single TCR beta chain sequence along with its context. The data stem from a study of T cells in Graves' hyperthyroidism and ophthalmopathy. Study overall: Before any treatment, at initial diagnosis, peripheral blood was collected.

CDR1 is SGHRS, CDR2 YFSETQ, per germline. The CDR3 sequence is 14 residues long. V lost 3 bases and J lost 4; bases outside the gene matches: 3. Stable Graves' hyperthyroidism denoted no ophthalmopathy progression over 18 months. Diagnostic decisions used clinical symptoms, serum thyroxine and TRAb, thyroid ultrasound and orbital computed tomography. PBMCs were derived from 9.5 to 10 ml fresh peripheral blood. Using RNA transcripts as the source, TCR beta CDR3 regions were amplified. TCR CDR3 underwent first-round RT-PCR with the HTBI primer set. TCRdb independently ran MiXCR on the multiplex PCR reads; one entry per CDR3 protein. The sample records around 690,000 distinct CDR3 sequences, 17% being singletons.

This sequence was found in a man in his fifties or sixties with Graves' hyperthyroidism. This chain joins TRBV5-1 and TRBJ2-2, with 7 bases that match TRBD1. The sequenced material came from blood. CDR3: CASSSGQPTGELFF. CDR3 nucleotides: TGCGCCAGCAGCTCGGGACAGCCCACCGGGGAGCTGTTTTTT.